This T cell receptor (beta chain) was sequenced for a study of shared clonotypes between healthy human individuals. Turning to the study itself: Those who served as donors were a couple of women and three men between the ages of 18 and 49.

Details on this clone: The antigen remains unidentified.

Whole-study results and caveats: Estimated richness values were generally larger in naive subsets than in memory subsets. A few donors showed sharing of 4.5% to 5% of naive CD4 clonotypes.

Profiling relied on immunoSEQ multiplex PCR, and the TCRdb table lists in-frame clones only, not all of them. The repertoire has roughly 2,500,000 clones, 90% to 95% of them found once; the top ten carry approximately 0.36%. This TCR derives from a man aged 18 to 35 in good health. Some clones in this sample may be carry-over from other donors' samples. The sequencing input was naive CD4+ T cells from PBMCs. Subset reported: CD45RA+ positively selected.

The CDR3 sequence: CASSYRQGPLNEKLFF. For the CDR3, the DNA is TGTGCCAGCAGTTACCGGCAGGGTCCTCTTAATGAAAAACTGTTTTTT. The chain combines TRBV6-6 with TRBJ1-4; possible D gene TRBD1, 5 bases. The V end lost 2 bases, the J end lost 4 bases, and 14 bases lay between the germline ends. CDR3 length equals 16 residues. Germline values: CDR1 MNHNY, CDR2 SVGAGI (reference sequence).